The 4 T cell receptor beta chains listed next were all sequenced from one sample in a study of control samples from healthy donors and cancer patients. Assay: immunoSEQ multiplex PCR; the TCRdb copy retains only in-frame clones and omits some. The sample lists about 98,000 clones, roughly 86% occurring once. The sequenced material came from blood. The source of these receptors is a man aged 55 to 70 in good health.

This rearrangement joins TRBV9 to TRBJ2-2; tentatively, D is TRBD1 (5 bases). The ends were cut back, 1 base at V and 7 bases at J, with 17 bases in the middle. Germline assignment: CDR1 SGDLS and CDR2 YYNGEE. The CDR3 spans 16 residues. The CDR3 coding sequence is TGTGCCAGCAGCGTAAATTCCCAGGGTTTAGGCGGGGAGCTGTTTTTT. Its translation is CASSVNSQGLGGELFF.

The V call is TRBV4-1, the J call TRBJ2-7; 11 bases are shared with TRBD2. J lost 3 bases, V lost 0 bases, and 4 bases had no gene match. The CDR3 extends over 16 amino acids. Germline-derived CDR1 and CDR2 are MGHRA and YSYEKL. The CDR3 nucleotides are TGCGCCAGCAGCCAAGAGGGACTAGCGGTTTTCTACGAGCAGTACTTC. This translates into CASSQEGLAVFYEQYF.

This clone was seen once. The chain links TRBV7-2 to TRBJ2-3; 11 nucleotides agree with TRBD2. The CDR3 runs 15 residues. The V gene end was trimmed by 5 bases and the J gene end by 6 bases; junction bases not matched to a gene: 7. Germline values: CDR1 SGHTA, CDR2 FQGNSA. This CDR3 reads CASSLGASGRDTQYF. In nucleotides, the CDR3 is TGTGCCAGCAGCCTCGGAGCTAGCGGGAGGGATACGCAGTATTTT.

Here the CDR3 reads CASTHLWGGPVTGELFF. The CDR3 nucleotides are TGTGCCAGCACCCACTTGTGGGGGGGGCCGGTCACCGGGGAGCTGTTTTTT. The V call is TRBV5-6, the J call TRBJ2-2; D is perhaps TRBD2 (7 bases). There are 17 residues in the CDR3. Trimming took 6 bases from V and 4 from J, leaving 22 bases between them. Germline loops: CDR1 SGHDT, CDR2 YYEEEE.